This passage covers 8 T cell receptor beta chains from one sample sequenced in a study of Ad26.COV2.S vaccination and SARS-CoV-2 variants. The repertoire was sequenced with immunoSEQ multiplex PCR; TCRdb's copy has only in-frame clones and lacks some. The table records 400,000 to 500,000 clones, 85% to 90% of them present only once. As for treatment: around 19 received Ad26.COV2.S at low or high dose, single or two shots; 5 received placebo; per-sample allocation not given. Collection of samples fell on day 63 after the first vaccine or placebo injection. The sequencing here drew on peripheral blood, taken in a trial of Ad26.COV2.S vaccine versus placebo. The receptors here all came from a person aged 18-60 years who received the Ad26.COV2.S COVID-19 vaccine or a placebo.

The chain combines TRBV7-3 with TRBJ2-4; 7 bases agree with TRBD1. The CDR3 spans 16 residues. V was pared by 1 base and J by 0 bases, with 3 bases of the junction left unmatched. CDR1 SGHTA and CDR2 FQGTGA come from the germline V gene. The CDR3 loop is CASSLMDRLAKNIQYF. CDR3 in DNA: TGTGCCAGCAGCTTAATGGACAGGTTAGCCAAAAACATTCAGTACTTC.

This clone has more than one count but fewer than ten. The V and J genes are TRBV28 and TRBJ1-6; D unclear. V lost 3 bases to trimming and J lost 6 bases, with 9 bases between them. The CDR3 sequence is 14 residues long. In germline, CDR1 is MDHEN, CDR2 SYDVKM. For the CDR3, the DNA is TGTGCCAGCAGTTTTAGGGCAGGTAATTCACCCCTCCACTTT. It codes for CASSFRAGNSPLHF.

The chain employs TRBV27 and TRBJ2-5; TRBD1 agrees at 8 bases. The CDR3 length is 13 residues. CDR1 is MNHEY and CDR2 is SMNVEV in the germline V gene (reference sequence). The J segment lost 4 bases and the V segment lost 4 bases, leaving 2 bases of the junction unmatched. The CDR3 DNA reads TGTGCCAGCAGTTCCACAGGGGGAGAGACCCAGTACTTC. Translation: CASSSTGGETQYF.

The chain carries TRBV29-1 and TRBJ1-1; 7 nucleotides match TRBD1. Germline V CDR1 and CDR2: SQVTM, ANQGSEA. The CDR3 totals 13 residues. CDR3 region: CSYYDRAGTEAFF. The CDR3 nucleotides are TGCAGTTATTACGACAGGGCGGGCACTGAAGCTTTCTTT.

This chain links TRBV19 with TRBJ2-2; D not resolved. Trimming pared 5 bases from V and 1 base from J, leaving 5 bases between. This CDR3 has 13 amino acids. The germline V gene encodes CDR1 LNHDA and CDR2 SQIVND (reference sequence). CDR3 loop: CASSDWNTGELFF. CDR3 sequence (DNA): TGTGCCAGTAGTGACTGGAACACCGGGGAGCTGTTTTTT.

The rearrangement links TRBV6-5 to TRBJ1-6; 8 bases align to TRBD1. The germline gives CDR1 MNHEY, CDR2 SVGAGI. V trimming: 6 bases; J trimming: 9 bases; junction bases outside the gene matches: 4. The CDR3 runs 13 residues. CDR3 residues: CASRRTGRSPLHF. CDR3 DNA: TGTGCCAGCAGGCGGACAGGGCGTTCACCCCTCCACTTT.

This clone has more than one count but fewer than ten. The chain employs TRBV10-3 and TRBJ2-1; TRBD1 aligns across 9 bases. The germline gives CDR1 ENHRY, CDR2 SYGVKD. After removal of 4 bases from V and 7 bases from J, the junction contained 5 bases not matched to a gene. This CDR3 contains 14 residues. The CDR3 DNA reads as TGTGCCATCAGTGTGGGGACAGGGAGGAATGAGCAGTTCTTC. Its protein product is CAISVGTGRNEQFF.

A note on this clone: Other DNA sequences in this specimen translate into the identical CDR3. The CDR3 nucleotides are TGTGCCAGCAGCTTAGCGGGGAGCCAGCCCCAGCATTTT. It is translated as CASSLAGSQPQHF. The chain combines TRBV7-2 with TRBJ1-5; D remains ambiguous. There are 13 residues in the CDR3. Trimming pared 0 bases from V and 7 bases from J, leaving 7 bases between. The V gene's germline CDR1 is SGHTA and CDR2 FQGNSA.